This passage covers 25 T cell receptor beta chains from one sample sequenced in a study of shared clonotypes between healthy human individuals. Clones were read by immunoSEQ multiplex PCR, and TCRdb kept only the in-frame ones, dropping some. The table includes roughly 810,000 clones, about 96% detected once. As defined, naive CD8 cells were CD45RO-negative and positively selected for CCR7, with terminally differentiated effector memory CD45RA+ cells excluded. Sequences were obtained from naive CD8+ T cells sorted from blood. The receptors shown here come from a man between 25 and 39 years old in good health.

The V gene is TRBV11-2, the J gene TRBJ2-3; D is possibly TRBD1 (6 bases). The V end lost 0 bases, the J end lost 4 bases, and 23 bases lay between the germline ends. The germline CDR1 and CDR2 sequences are SGHAT and FQNNGV. This CDR3 region has 19 residues. CDR3 nucleotide sequence: TGTGCCAGCAGCTTAGATGCCCTCCAGGGGTTACAGGTGGCAGATACGCAGTATTTT. Its translation is CASSLDALQGLQVADTQYF.

This CDR3 reads CASTLAAAVTDTQYF. The CDR3 region has the DNA TGTGCCAGCACCCTTGCTGCCGCAGTGACAGATACGCAGTATTTT. The V call is TRBV7-9, the J call TRBJ2-3; no reliable D call. Germline-derived CDR1 and CDR2 are SEHNR and FQNEAQ (reference sequence). V dropped 7 bases and J dropped 3 bases, with 17 bases sitting between them. The CDR3 runs to 15 residues.

The chain recombines TRBV5-1 with TRBJ2-1; D is ambiguous. From germline, CDR1 is SGHRS and CDR2 YFSETQ. Trimming removed 0 bases from V and 0 bases from J, with 10 bases in between. The CDR3 has 16 residues. The CDR3: CASSLVTVYSYNEQFF. The CDR3 DNA follows: TGCGCCAGCAGCTTGGTGACGGTCTACTCCTACAATGAGCAGTTCTTC.

DNA of the CDR3: TGTGCCAGCAGTTACTCGGGGACCGGTGCAGGCAATGAGCAGTTCTTC. This translates into CASSYSGTGAGNEQFF. This chain joins TRBV6-5 and TRBJ2-1; TRBD1 or TRBD2 may be the D gene (5 bases each). The CDR3 is 16 residues long. Germline V gives CDR1 MNHEY, CDR2 SVGAGI. V shed 0 bases and J shed 6 bases, with 15 bases lying between them.

This sequence joins TRBV6-1 and TRBJ2-5; possible D gene TRBD1, 6 bases. Per the germline V gene, CDR1 is MNHNS and CDR2 is SASEGT. Trimming took 2 bases from V and 4 from J, leaving 11 bases between them. The CDR3 consists of 14 residues. CDR3 nucleotides: TGTGCCAGCAGTGAATGGGTGGGGGCAGAGACCCAGTACTTC. This sequence encodes CASSEWVGAETQYF.

The chain employs TRBV27 and TRBJ2-1, with D tentatively TRBD2 (6 bases). Between the trimmed V and J ends, which lost 4 bases and 0 bases, there was a span of 22 bases. Germline assignment: CDR1 MNHEY and CDR2 SMNVEV (reference sequence). The CDR3 consists of 19 residues. CDR3 DNA sequence: TGTGCCAGCAGTTCACTCCGGCTGCAGCGGGCGAGCTCCTACAATGAGCAGTTCTTC. This codes for CASSSLRLQRASSYNEQFF.

V is TRBV27 and J is TRBJ2-7; 7 positions agree with TRBD2. There are 15 residues in the CDR3. CDR1 is MNHEY and CDR2 is SMNVEV in the germline V gene (reference sequence). Germline trimming cut 5 bases from V and 2 bases from J; bases unmatched to any gene: 9. This CDR3 is CASSPLSGATYEQYF. DNA for the CDR3: TGTGCCAGCAGTCCCCTCAGCGGGGCAACCTACGAGCAGTACTTC.

This clone has just one count. This sequence joins TRBV29-1 and TRBJ2-3; 11 nucleotides agree with TRBD2. This CDR3 has 16 amino acids. V was pared by 2 bases and J by 0 bases, with 4 bases of the junction left unmatched. Germline values: CDR1 SQVTM, CDR2 ANQGSEA. The chain's CDR3 is CSVEWGLAVSTDTQYF. CDR3 DNA: TGCAGCGTTGAATGGGGACTAGCGGTTAGCACAGATACGCAGTATTTT.

A word on this clone: Other DNA variants within this sample encode the same CDR3. This sequence joins TRBV27 and TRBJ2-3; D gene uncertain. The ends were cut back, 3 bases at V and 5 bases at J, with 6 bases in the middle. The germline V gene encodes CDR1 MNHEY and CDR2 SMNVEV (reference sequence). This CDR3 has 12 residues. The DNA for the CDR3 is TGTGCCAGCAGTTTCCCGGGAGATACGCAGTATTTT. Amino acid sequence: CASSFPGDTQYF.

The V gene is TRBV19, the J gene TRBJ1-5, with a weak D call TRBD1 (5 bases). This CDR3 is 15 amino acids long. Trimming removed 7 bases at V and 2 bases at J, with 15 bases between. Germline V gene lookup returns CDR1 LNHDA and CDR2 SQIVND (reference sequence). This chain's CDR3 is CASKIREGGNQPQHF. CDR3 sequence (DNA): TGTGCCAGTAAAATCAGGGAAGGGGGCAATCAGCCCCAGCATTTT.

V gene TRBV28 combines with J gene TRBJ1-3; perhaps TRBD1 as D (6 bases). The V gene lost 4 bases and the J gene lost 4 bases, with 14 bases spanning the gap. The CDR3 has 15 residues. Germline CDR1 MDHEN, CDR2 SYDVKM. CDR3 nucleotides: TGTGCCAGCAGTTCGGGACACAATACAGGAAACACCATATATTTT. Its protein is CASSSGHNTGNTIYF.

The rearrangement uses TRBV14 and TRBJ2-3, with 9 bases that match TRBD1. This CDR3 is built from 14 residues. V lost 4 bases, J lost 4 bases, and 3 bases stayed unmatched. The germline gives CDR1 SGHDN, CDR2 FVKESK. This chain's CDR3 is CASSRRTGADTQYF. The CDR3 bases are TGTGCCAGCAGCCGCCGGACAGGGGCAGATACGCAGTATTTT.

V usage is TRBV27 and J usage is TRBJ2-3; D is perhaps TRBD2 (6 bases). This CDR3 contains 15 residues. Germline V gene lookup returns CDR1 MNHEY and CDR2 SMNVEV (reference sequence). V gave up 4 bases and J gave up 6 bases, with 17 bases separating them. The CDR3 DNA follows: TGTGCCAGCAGTTGGAAAGGGAGGTCCACGGATACGCAGTATTTT. Translation gives CASSWKGRSTDTQYF.

This chain links TRBV28 with TRBJ2-7; TRBD1 is a possible D gene (5 bases). Deletions cut 6 bases from V and 2 bases from J, with 11 bases between. The CDR3 loop spans 13 amino acids. The V gene's germline CDR1 is MDHEN and CDR2 SYDVKM. CDR3 coding DNA: TGTGCCAGCAGCATGGGGCGGACCTACGAGCAGTACTTC. Amino acid sequence: CASSMGRTYEQYF.

Concerning this clone: The sample has other DNA sequences that encode this CDR3 too. V usage is TRBV27 and J usage is TRBJ1-5; possible D gene TRBD1, 5 bases. The CDR3 spans 14 residues. Germline V gene sequence: CDR1 MNHEY, CDR2 SMNVEV (reference sequence). The ends were cut back, 3 bases at V and 6 bases at J, with 12 bases in the middle. CDR3: CASSFGQGGQPQHF. The CDR3 DNA reads as TGTGCCAGCAGTTTTGGGCAGGGAGGTCAGCCCCAGCATTTT.

The CDR3 nucleotides are TGTGCCAGCAGCCCGCTTACAGGGGAGGAAAAACTGTTTTTT. Amino acid sequence: CASSPLTGEEKLFF. The J gene is TRBJ1-4, the V gene TRBV5-5; 7 nucleotides agree with TRBD1. Germline assignment: CDR1 SGHKS and CDR2 YYEKEE (reference sequence). The ends lost 4 bases at V and 8 bases at J; junction bases unmatched: 8. This CDR3 has 14 residues.

The chain couples TRBV5-4 to TRBJ2-2, with no clear D. With 0 bases removed from V and 5 bases from J, the gap between germline ends came to 8 bases. There are 14 residues in the CDR3. Germline V gene data show CDR1 as SGHNT and CDR2 as YYREEE (reference sequence). Written as DNA, the CDR3 is TGTGCCAGCAGCTTGGGTTGGGGAACCGGGGAGCTGTTTTTT. Encoded protein: CASSLGWGTGELFF.

The chain combines TRBV30 with TRBJ2-2; 9 bases agree with TRBD1. V lost 6 bases to trimming and J lost 6 bases; unmatched junction nucleotides: 14. The CDR3 has 16 residues. Germline loops: CDR1 GTSNPN, CDR2 SVGIG (reference sequence). The CDR3 nucleotides read TGTGCCTGCAAAAGGGCCCGGGACAGGGTTCCCGGGGAGCTGTTTTTT. Protein: CACKRARDRVPGELFF.

The chain links TRBV7-2 to TRBJ1-2; no firm D call. Trimming stripped 2 bases from V and 4 bases from J, with 8 bases between. Germline V gene sequence: CDR1 SGHTA, CDR2 FQGNSA. The length of the CDR3 is 13 residues. The DNA for the CDR3 is TGTGCCAGCAGCTTAAACATACGCTATGGCTACACCTTC. It specifies CASSLNIRYGYTF.

J is TRBJ2-1 and V is TRBV7-6; TRBD1 matches at 10 bases. V was pared by 0 bases and J by 6 bases, with 2 bases of the junction left unmatched. The CDR3 runs to 15 residues. Germline CDR1 reads SGHVS; CDR2 reads FNYEAQ. In DNA, the CDR3 is TGTGCCAGCAGCTTAGCCGGGACAGGGGTCAATGAGCAGTTCTTC. The encoded protein is CASSLAGTGVNEQFF.

This clone appeared once. This CDR3 reads CASSYSLAEKYNEQFF. The CDR3 DNA is TGTGCCAGCAGTTACTCGTTAGCGGAGAAGTACAATGAGCAGTTCTTC. This rearrangement joins TRBV6-5 to TRBJ2-1, with D maybe TRBD2 (6 bases). Deletions cut 0 bases from V and 4 bases from J, with 13 bases between. The CDR3 is made up of 16 amino acids. Germline lookup yields CDR1 MNHEY and CDR2 SVGAGI.

This chain links TRBV29-1 with TRBJ2-5; the D gene is possibly TRBD2 (5 bases). V was shortened by 1 base and J by 1 base, with 25 bases between the two germline ends. CDR3 length equals 19 residues. CDR1 is SQVTM and CDR2 is ANQGSEA in the germline V gene. The CDR3 DNA follows: TGCAGCGTTGAAGGATTAGGAAGCTTCGCGGGTAACCTCCAAGAGACCCAGTACTTC. Protein: CSVEGLGSFAGNLQETQYF.

A note on this clone: Different DNA sequences within this sample yield the same CDR3. The chain combines TRBV10-2 with TRBJ2-7; 10 bases fit TRBD2. The trim removed 0 bases at V and 0 bases at J, leaving 2 bases unmatched. This CDR3 region has 16 residues. In germline, CDR1 is WSHSY, CDR2 SAAADI. CDR3 sequence (DNA): TGCGCCAGCAGTGAGTCCGCTAGCGGGAGCTCCTACGAGCAGTACTTC. Protein sequence: CASSESASGSSYEQYF.

The gene calls are TRBV11-2 and TRBJ2-7, with 10 nucleotides matching TRBD2. CDR1 and CDR2 (germline): SGHAT, FQNNGV. V dropped 8 bases and J dropped 1; count of bases not matched to a gene: 11. CDR3 size: 16 residues. The CDR3 DNA reads TGTGCCAGCGCTGGAGGAACTAGCGGGAAATCCTACGAGCAGTACTTC. Its protein is CASAGGTSGKSYEQYF.

Of note for this clone: Other DNA sequences in this sample translate to the same CDR3. V usage is TRBV9 and J usage is TRBJ2-1; D not resolved. Looked up from germline, CDR1 is SGDLS and CDR2 is YYNGEE. The CDR3 sequence is 11 residues long. Trimming removed 0 bases from V and 10 bases from J, with 5 bases in between. In DNA, the CDR3 is TGTGCCAGCAGCGTAGGCGTGGAGCAGTTCTTC. Its translation: CASSVGVEQFF.